The 8 T cell receptor beta chains below all came from one sample that was sequenced in a study of CD8 T cells in Susac syndrome. Random hexamers primed reverse transcription of about 0.45 to 1 ug RNA. TCRdb ran MiXCR on the immunoSEQ multiplex PCR reads and lists one entry per CDR3 protein. The table records approximately 70,000 distinct CDR3 sequences, 95% of them present only once. The source material was CD8+ T cells from PBMCs. The receptors were sampled from a human donor in good health.

CDR3 protein: CASSPGLPNQPQHF. CDR3 DNA sequence: TGTGCCAGCAGTCCCGGCTTGCCCAATCAGCCCCAGCATTTT. The chain has TRBV27 and TRBJ1-5; the D is unclear. Germline V gene lookup returns CDR1 MNHEY and CDR2 SMNVEV (reference sequence). The CDR3 is 14 residues long. The ends were cut back, 5 bases at V and 3 bases at J, with 11 bases in the middle.

The V and J genes are TRBV6-5 and TRBJ2-1; 10 bases match TRBD2. V lost 2 bases, J lost 6 bases, and 4 bases stayed unmatched. Per germline, CDR1 MNHEY and CDR2 SVGAGI. CDR3 size: 15 residues. CDR3 in DNA: TGTGCCAGCAGTTACGAAGCGGGGGGGACCAATGAGCAGTTCTTC. It encodes CASSYEAGGTNEQFF.

This clonotype has only one observation. The V call is TRBV29-1, the J call TRBJ2-1, with 10 bases aligning to TRBD2. Germline V gene lookup returns CDR1 SQVTM and CDR2 ANQGSEA. This CDR3 comprises 15 residues. V dropped 1 base and J dropped 3; count of bases not matched to a gene: 3. CDR3 protein: CSVEGWTSGYNEQFF. The CDR3 DNA follows: TGCAGCGTTGAAGGGTGGACTAGCGGCTACAATGAGCAGTTCTTC.

The CDR3 DNA reads TGCAGCGCACTAGAGCCGGGCCAGGGGATAGATCAGCCCCAGCATTTT. It translates to CSALEPGQGIDQPQHF. This chain connects TRBV20-1 to TRBJ1-5, with D possibly being TRBD1 (6 bases). The CDR3 spans 16 residues. The V gene's germline CDR1 is DFQATT and CDR2 SNEGSKA (reference sequence).

The V gene is TRBV7-2, the J gene TRBJ2-7, with TRBD2 matching 8 bases. This CDR3 has 15 residues. Looked up from germline, CDR1 is SGHTA and CDR2 is FQGNSA. The ends lost 5 bases at V and 7 bases at J; junction bases unmatched: 13. The CDR3: CASSTTSTGTREQYF. The CDR3 bases are TGTGCCAGCAGCACCACCTCCACGGGGACTAGGGAGCAGTACTTC.

The V and J genes are TRBV5-1 and TRBJ1-5, with TRBD1 identical over 9 bases. The CDR3 is made up of 13 amino acids. The V gene's germline CDR1 is SGHRS and CDR2 YFSETQ. Unmatched junction bases numbered 5, after V lost 3 bases and J lost 10 bases. The CDR3, as DNA: TGCGCCAGCAGCTCGGGACAGGGATCCCCCCAGCATTTT. Amino acid sequence: CASSSGQGSPQHF.

The gene calls are TRBV12-3 or TRBV12-4 and TRBJ2-1, with D unresolved. The CDR3 consists of 12 residues. V was trimmed by 7 bases and J by 6 bases, leaving 10 bases between them. The CDR3 loop is CASTPSPNEQFF. In DNA form, the CDR3 reads TGTGCCAGCACCCCAAGCCCCAATGAGCAGTTCTTC.

The rearrangement links TRBV29-1 to TRBJ2-1; D not resolved. V was cut by 6 bases and J by 0 bases, with 15 bases left in between. Germline CDR1 SQVTM, CDR2 ANQGSEA. The CDR3 covers 15 residues. As DNA, the CDR3 is TGCAGCGTAGATACTGACGGCAGCTCCTACAATGAGCAGTTCTTC. This codes for CSVDTDGSSYNEQFF.